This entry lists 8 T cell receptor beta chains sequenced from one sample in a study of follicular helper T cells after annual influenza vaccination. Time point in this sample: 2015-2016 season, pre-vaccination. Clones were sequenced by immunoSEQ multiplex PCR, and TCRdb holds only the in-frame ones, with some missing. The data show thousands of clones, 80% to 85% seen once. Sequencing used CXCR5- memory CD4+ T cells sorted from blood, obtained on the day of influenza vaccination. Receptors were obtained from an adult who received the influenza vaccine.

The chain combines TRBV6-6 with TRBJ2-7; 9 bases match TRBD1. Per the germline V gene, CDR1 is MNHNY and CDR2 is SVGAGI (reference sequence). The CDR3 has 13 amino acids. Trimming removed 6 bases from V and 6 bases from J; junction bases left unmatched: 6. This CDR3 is CASRLQGASEQYF. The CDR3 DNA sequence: TGTGCCAGCAGACTACAGGGGGCGTCCGAGCAGTACTTC.

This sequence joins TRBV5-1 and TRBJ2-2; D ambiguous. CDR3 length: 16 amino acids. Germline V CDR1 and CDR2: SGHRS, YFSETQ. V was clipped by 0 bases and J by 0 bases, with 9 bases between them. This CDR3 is CASSLGLAANTGELFF. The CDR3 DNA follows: TGCGCCAGCAGCTTGGGTCTGGCGGCGAACACCGGGGAGCTGTTTTTT.

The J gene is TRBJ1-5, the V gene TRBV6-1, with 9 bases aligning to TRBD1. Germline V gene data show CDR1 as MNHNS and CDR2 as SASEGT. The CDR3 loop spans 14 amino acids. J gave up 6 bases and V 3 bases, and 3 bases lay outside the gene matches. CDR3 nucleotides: TGTGCCAGCAGTGAGGACAGGGGCGGTCAGCCCCAGCATTTT. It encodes CASSEDRGGQPQHF.

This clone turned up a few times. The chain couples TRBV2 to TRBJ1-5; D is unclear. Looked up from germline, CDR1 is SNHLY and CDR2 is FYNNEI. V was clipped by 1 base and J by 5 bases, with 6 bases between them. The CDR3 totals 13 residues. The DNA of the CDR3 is TGTGCCAGCAGTGAAGACACCTATCAGCCCCAGCATTTT. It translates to CASSEDTYQPQHF.

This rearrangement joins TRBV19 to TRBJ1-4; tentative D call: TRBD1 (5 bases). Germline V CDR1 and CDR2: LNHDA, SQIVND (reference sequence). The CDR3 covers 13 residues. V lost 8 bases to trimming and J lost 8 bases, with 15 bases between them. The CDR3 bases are TGTGCCAGTCGGGGGTCTGGTGGAGAAAAACTGTTTTTT. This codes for CASRGSGGEKLFF.

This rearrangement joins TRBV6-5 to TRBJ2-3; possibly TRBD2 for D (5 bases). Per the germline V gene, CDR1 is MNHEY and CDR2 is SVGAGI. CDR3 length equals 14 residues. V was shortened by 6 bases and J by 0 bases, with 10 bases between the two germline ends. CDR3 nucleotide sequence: TGTGCCAGCAGGAAGAGCGGAAGCACAGATACGCAGTATTTT. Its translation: CASRKSGSTDTQYF.

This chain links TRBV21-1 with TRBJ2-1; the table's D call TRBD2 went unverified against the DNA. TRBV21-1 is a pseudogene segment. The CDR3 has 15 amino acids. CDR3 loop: CASKQGAGGYNEQFF. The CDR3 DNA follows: TGTGCCAGCAAACAGGGAGCGGGGGGGTACAATGAGCAGTTCTTC.

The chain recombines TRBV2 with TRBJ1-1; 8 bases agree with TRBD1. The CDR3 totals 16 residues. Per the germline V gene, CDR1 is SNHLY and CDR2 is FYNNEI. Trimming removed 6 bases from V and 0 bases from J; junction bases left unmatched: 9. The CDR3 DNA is TGTGCCAGCAGGGCACAGGGGGTTTGGATGAACACTGAAGCTTTCTTT. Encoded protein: CASRAQGVWMNTEAFF.